Judged by abundance, the clone carrying this TCR beta chain is medium-sized (0.01 to 0.1%). This sample was taken from a study of neurological immune-mediated disorders. The cDNA came from 5'RACE, which used 10-nucleotide random UMIs. TCRdb redid the calling of the 5' RACE reads with MiXCR, one entry per CDR3 protein. The repertoire consists of roughly 30,000 distinct CDR3 sequences, with about 7% occurring once and the leading ten covering about 9%. CDR3 size: 14 residues. Per germline, CDR1 MNHNY and CDR2 SVGAGI (reference sequence). Trimming cost V 7 bases and J 9 bases, with 16 bases left between them.

The clonotype originates from a woman in her forties or fifties in good health. The chain joins TRBV6-6 to TRBJ1-6; a weak D match, TRBD1 (5 bases). The sequenced sample was PBMCs. The CDR3 spells CASTKTDYLSPLHF. The CDR3 DNA follows: TGTGCCAGCACCAAGACAGACTACCTTTCACCCCTCCACTTT.